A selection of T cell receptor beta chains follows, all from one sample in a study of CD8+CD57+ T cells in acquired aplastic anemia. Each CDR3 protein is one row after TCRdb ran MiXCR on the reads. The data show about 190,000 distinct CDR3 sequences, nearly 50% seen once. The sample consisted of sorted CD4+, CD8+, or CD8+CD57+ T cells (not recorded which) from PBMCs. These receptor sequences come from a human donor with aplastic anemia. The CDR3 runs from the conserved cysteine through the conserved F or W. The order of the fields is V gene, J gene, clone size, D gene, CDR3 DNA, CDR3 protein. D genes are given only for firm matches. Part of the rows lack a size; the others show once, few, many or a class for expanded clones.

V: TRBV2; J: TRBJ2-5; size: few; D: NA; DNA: TGTGCCAGCAATCGGGACCTAGGATACCAAGAGACCCAGTACTTC; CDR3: CASNRDLGYQETQYF
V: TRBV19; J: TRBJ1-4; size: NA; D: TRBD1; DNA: TGTGCCAGTAGCCCGGGACAGGTTAATGAAAAACTGTTTTTT; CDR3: CASSPGQVNEKLFF
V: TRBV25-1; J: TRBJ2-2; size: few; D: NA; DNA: TGTGCCAGCAGTGAATGGGGCGGGGAGCTGTTTTTT; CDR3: CASSEWGGELFF
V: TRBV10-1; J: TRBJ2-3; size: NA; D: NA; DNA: TGCGCCAGCAGTGAGGGGGCTAACACAGATACGCAGTATTTT; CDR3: CASSEGANTDTQYF
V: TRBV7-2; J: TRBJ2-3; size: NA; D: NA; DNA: TGTGCCAGCAGTCGTACCCGCCCAGATACGCAGTATTTT; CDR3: CASSRTRPDTQYF
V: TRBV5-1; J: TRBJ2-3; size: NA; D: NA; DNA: TGCGCCAGCAGCTTGGAAATGGGGGGCCCCACAGATACGCAGTATTTT; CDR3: CASSLEMGGPTDTQYF
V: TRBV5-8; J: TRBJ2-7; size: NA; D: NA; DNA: TGTGCCAGCAGCTTAATGTCGTCCTACGAGCAGTACTTC; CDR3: CASSLMSSYEQYF
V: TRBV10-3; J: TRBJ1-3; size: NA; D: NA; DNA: TGTGCCATCCGAGGCGGTGCCTCTGGAAACACCATATATTTT; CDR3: CAIRGGASGNTIYF
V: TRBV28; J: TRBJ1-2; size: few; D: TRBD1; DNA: TGTGCCAGCAGTCATCAAGACAGGGAAACCTATGGCTACACCTTC; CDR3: CASSHQDRETYGYTF
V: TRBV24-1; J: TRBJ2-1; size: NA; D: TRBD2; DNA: TGTGCCACCAGTGATTTAGCGGGAGGGCCGCTTGAGCAGTTCTTC; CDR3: CATSDLAGGPLEQFF
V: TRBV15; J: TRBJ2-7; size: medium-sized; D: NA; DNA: TGTGCCACCAGCAGGGTGGACTCGCTCGCCTACGAGCAGTACTTC; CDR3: CATSRVDSLAYEQYF
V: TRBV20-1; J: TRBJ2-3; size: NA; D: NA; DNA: TGCAGTGCTAAAGTAGATACGCAGTATTTT; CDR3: CSAKVDTQYF
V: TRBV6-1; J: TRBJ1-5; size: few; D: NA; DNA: TGTGCCAGCAGTAGGGACATTAGCAATCAGCCCCAGCATTTT; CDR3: CASSRDISNQPQHF
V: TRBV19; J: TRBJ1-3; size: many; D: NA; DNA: TGTGCCAGTAGTATAGTGGCCGGATACTCTGGAAACACCATATATTTT; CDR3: CASSIVAGYSGNTIYF
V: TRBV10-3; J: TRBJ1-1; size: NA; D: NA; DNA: TGTGCCATCAGCGACAGAAGTGGGGACACTGAAGCTTTCTTT; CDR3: CAISDRSGDTEAFF
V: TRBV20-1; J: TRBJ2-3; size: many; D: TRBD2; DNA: TGCAGTGCGCGGGAGGAGTCAGATACGCAGTATTTT; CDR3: CSAREESDTQYF
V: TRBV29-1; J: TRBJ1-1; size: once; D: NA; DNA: TGCAGCGTTGAAGACAGGGGTCCCTACACTGAAGCTTTCTTT; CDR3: CSVEDRGPYTEAFF
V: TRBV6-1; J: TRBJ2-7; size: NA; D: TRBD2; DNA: TGTGCCAGCAGTGAGGCGGGGGGCCTAAAGCGCGAGCAGTACTTC; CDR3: CASSEAGGLKREQYF
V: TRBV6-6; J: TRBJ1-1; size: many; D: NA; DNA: TGTGCCAGCAGCTACGGCACAAGGAACACTGAAGCTTTCTTT; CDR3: CASSYGTRNTEAFF
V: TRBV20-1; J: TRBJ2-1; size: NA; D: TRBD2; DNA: TGCAGTGCTAGCCGGACTAGTAGAGAGGAGCAGTTCTTC; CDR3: CSASRTSREEQFF
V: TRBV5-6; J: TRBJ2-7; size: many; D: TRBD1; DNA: TGTGCCAGCAGCCGCCTTGAGACAGGGGGTTACGACGAGCAGTACTTC; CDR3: CASSRLETGGYDEQYF
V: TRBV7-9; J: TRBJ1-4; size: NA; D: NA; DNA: TGTGCCAGCAGCTTGCTAGGTGAAAAACTGTTTTTT; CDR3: CASSLLGEKLFF
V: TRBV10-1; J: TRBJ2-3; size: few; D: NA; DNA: TGCGCCAGCAGCAGGGTCCCAGATACGCAGTATTTT; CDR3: CASSRVPDTQYF
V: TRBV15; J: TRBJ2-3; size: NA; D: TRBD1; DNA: TGTGCCACCAGCAGAGTCTCCTGGGACAGGGAAGATACGCAGTATTTT; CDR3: CATSRVSWDREDTQYF
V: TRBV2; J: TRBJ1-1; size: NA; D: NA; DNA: TGTGCCAGCAAGGACAGATCGAACACTGAAGCTTTCTTT; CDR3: CASKDRSNTEAFF
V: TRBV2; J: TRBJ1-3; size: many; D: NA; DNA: TGTGCCAGCCAGGCGGAAGGGGGAGAAAACACCATATATTTT; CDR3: CASQAEGGENTIYF
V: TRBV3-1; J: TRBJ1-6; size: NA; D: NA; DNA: TGTGCCAGCACCTGGGGAGGACTAGGTTCACCCCTCCACTTT; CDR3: CASTWGGLGSPLHF
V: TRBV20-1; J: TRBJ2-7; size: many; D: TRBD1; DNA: TGCAGTGCTGCCGGGACAGGGTCCCCCTACGAGCAGTACTTC; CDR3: CSAAGTGSPYEQYF
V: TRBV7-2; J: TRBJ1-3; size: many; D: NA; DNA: TGTGCCAGCAGCTTGGGGAGCTCTGGAAACACCATATATTTT; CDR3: CASSLGSSGNTIYF
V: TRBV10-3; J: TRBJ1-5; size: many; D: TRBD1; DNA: TGTGCCATCAGTGAGTCCCGGACAGGGTCGGGAAAAGGGGGGCAGCCCCAGCATTTT; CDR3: CAISESRTGSGKGGQPQHF
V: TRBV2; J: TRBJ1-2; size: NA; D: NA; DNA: TGTGCCAGCAGTGGCAGACCGTCCGAAGCCTACACCTTC; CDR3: CASSGRPSEAYTF
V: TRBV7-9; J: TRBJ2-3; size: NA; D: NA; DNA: TGTGCCAGCAGCTCGACAGAGAACACAGATACGCAGTATTTT; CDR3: CASSSTENTDTQYF
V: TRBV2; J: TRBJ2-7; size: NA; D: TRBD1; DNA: TGTGCCAGCAGAGGGACAGGGATAACGTGGGAGCAGTACTTC; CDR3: CASRGTGITWEQYF
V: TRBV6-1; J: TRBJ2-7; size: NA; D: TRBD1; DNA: TGTGCCAGCAGGCCGGGACAGGGCTCCTACGAGCAGTACTTC; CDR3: CASRPGQGSYEQYF
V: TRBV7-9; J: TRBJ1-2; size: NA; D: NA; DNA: TGTGCCAGCAGCCTAGACGGGCCCTATGGCTACACCTTC; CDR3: CASSLDGPYGYTF
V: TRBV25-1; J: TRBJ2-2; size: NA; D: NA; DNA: TGTGCCAGCAGTGAAACGAACACCGGGGAGCTGTTTTTT; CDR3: CASSETNTGELFF
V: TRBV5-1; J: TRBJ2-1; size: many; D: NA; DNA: TGCGCCAGCAGCTTGTGGTCTGATGGTCTGAATGAGCAGTTCTTC; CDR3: CASSLWSDGLNEQFF
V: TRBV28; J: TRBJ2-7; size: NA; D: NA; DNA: TGTGCCAGCAGTTTATCCGTACGGACGGCCGAGCAGTACTTC; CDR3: CASSLSVRTAEQYF
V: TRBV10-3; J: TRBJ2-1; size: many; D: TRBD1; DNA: TGTGCCATTCGGACAGGGGCGGTAAATGAGCAGTTCTTC; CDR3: CAIRTGAVNEQFF
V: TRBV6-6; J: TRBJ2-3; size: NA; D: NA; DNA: TGTGCCAGCAGTCAGGGACCCACCCTAGATACGCAGTATTTT; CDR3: CASSQGPTLDTQYF
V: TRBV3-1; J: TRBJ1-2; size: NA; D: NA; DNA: TGTGCCAGCAGCCAAGATCGAGGAGGGAGGGATGGCTACACCTTC; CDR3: CASSQDRGGRDGYTF
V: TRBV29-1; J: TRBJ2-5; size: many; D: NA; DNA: TGCAGCGCTGGATGGTTTCAAGAGACCCAGTACTTC; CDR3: CSAGWFQETQYF
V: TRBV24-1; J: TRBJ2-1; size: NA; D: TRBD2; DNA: TGTGCCACCAGGTCCGGGAGGCTAGCGGGCAGGAACAATGAGCAGTTCTTC; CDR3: CATRSGRLAGRNNEQFF
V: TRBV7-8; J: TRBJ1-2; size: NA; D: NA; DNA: TGTGCCAGCAGCTTAGGGGGCAGATTCTATGGCTACACCTTC; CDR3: CASSLGGRFYGYTF
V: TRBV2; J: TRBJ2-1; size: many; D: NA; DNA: TGTGCCAGCAGTGAAGGGCCAGGGGCCACGGGGTTCTTC; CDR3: CASSEGPGATGFF
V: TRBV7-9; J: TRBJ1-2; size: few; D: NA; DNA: TGTGCCAGCAGCCCCAGTGTAACCTATGGCTACACCTTC; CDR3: CASSPSVTYGYTF
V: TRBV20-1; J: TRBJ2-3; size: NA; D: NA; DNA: TGCAGTGCTTATGTCGGCGGCGGAGCAGATACGCAGTATTTT; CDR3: CSAYVGGGADTQYF
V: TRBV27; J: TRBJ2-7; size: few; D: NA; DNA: TGTGCCAGCAGTTTATTGGCAGGGAATAATTACGAGCAGTACTTC; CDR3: CASSLLAGNNYEQYF
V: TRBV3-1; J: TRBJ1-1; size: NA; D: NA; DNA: TGTGCCAGCAGCCAAGGTTCAGGTGAAGCTTTCTTT; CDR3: CASSQGSGEAFF
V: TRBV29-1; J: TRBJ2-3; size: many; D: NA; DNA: TGCAGCGTTGAAGATCCCTGGACAACGCAGTATTTT; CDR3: CSVEDPWTTQYF
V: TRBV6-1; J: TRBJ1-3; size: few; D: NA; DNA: TGTGCCACGGCGGCACGAAACTCTGGAAACACCATATATTTT; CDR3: CATAARNSGNTIYF
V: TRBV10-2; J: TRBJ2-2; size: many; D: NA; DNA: TGCGCCAGCCTCGGGGTTAAGGGGGGGACCGGGGAGCTGTTTTTT; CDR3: CASLGVKGGTGELFF
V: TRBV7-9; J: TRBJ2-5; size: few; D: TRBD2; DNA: TGTGCCAGCAGCTTTACGACTAGCGGGCTAAGAGAGACCCAGTACTTC; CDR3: CASSFTTSGLRETQYF
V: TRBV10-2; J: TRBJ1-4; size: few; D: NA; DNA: TGCGCCAGCAGACAGGGTGCAACTAATGAAAAACTGTTTTTT; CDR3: CASRQGATNEKLFF
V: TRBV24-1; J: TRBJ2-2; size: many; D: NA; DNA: TGTGCCACCAGTGATTTGATAACCGGGGAGCTGTTTTTT; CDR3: CATSDLITGELFF
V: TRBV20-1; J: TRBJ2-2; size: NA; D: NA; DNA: TGCAGTGCGGGACAGGGTAGCGGGGAGCCGTTTTTT; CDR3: CSAGQGSGEPFF